This T cell receptor beta chain was recorded in a study of chemoradiotherapy in HPV16-positive cancers. The repertoire was sequenced with immunoSEQ multiplex PCR; TCRdb's copy has only in-frame clones and lacks some. The sample contains roughly 16,000 clones, 79% of which appear only once. Germline CDR1 reads MDHEN; CDR2 reads SYDVKM. This CDR3 has 12 residues. Between the trimmed V and J ends, which lost 6 bases and 2 bases, there was a span of 8 bases. The clonotype was recovered from a human donor with HPV-associated anogenital cancer. Sample acquisition took place from a patient who underwent chemoradiotherapy. This rearrangement joins TRBV28 to TRBJ2-7; the D is unclear. CDR3 nucleotides: TGTGCCAGCAGCAACAGAGCCTACGAGCAGTACTTC. It encodes CASSNRAYEQYF.